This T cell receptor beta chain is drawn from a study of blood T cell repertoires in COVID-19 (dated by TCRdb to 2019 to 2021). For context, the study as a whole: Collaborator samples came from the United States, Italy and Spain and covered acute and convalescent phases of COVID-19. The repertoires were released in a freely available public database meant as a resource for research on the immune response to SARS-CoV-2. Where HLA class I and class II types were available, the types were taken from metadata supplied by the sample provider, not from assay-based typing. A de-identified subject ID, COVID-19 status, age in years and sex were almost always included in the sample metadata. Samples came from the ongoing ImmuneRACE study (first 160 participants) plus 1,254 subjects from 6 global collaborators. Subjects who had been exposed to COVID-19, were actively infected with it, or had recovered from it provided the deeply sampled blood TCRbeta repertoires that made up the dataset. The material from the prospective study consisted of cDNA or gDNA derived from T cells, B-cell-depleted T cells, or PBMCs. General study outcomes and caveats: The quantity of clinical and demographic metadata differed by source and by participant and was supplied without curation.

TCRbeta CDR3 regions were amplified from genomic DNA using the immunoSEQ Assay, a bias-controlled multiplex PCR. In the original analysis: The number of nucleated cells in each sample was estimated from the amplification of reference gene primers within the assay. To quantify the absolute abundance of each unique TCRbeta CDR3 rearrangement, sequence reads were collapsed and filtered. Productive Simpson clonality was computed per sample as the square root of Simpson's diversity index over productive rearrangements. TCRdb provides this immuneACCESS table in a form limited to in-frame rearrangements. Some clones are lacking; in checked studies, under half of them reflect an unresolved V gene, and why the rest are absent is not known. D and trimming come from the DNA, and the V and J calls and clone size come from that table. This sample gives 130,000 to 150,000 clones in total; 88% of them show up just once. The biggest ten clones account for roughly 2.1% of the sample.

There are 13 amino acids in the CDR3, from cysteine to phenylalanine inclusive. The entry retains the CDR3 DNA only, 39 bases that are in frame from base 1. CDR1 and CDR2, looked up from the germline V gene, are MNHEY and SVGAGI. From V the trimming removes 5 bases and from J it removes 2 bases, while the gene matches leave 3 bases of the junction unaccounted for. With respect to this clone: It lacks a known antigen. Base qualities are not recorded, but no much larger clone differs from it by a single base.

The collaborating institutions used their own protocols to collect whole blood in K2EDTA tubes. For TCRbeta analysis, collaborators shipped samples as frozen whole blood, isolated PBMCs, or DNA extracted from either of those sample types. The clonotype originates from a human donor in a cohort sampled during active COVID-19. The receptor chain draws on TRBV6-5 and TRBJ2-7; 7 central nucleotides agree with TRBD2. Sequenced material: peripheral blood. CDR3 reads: CASSRGGPYEQYF. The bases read TGTGCCAGCAGTAGGGGAGGGCCCTACGAGCAGTACTTC.